The clone carrying this T cell receptor beta chain was seen once. The junction departs from the called germline gene at one end, perhaps through a read error. The germline V gene has CDR1 LNHDA and CDR2 SQIVND (reference sequence). The CDR3 is 18 amino acids. The entry originates in a study of OX40 agonist ivuxolimab in advanced cancers. Across the whole study: Enrolled patients in dose escalation had cancers that were hepatocellular carcinoma, melanoma, renal cell or head and neck cancer. Anti-PD-1, anti-PD-L1 or anti-CTLA-4 therapy given earlier was allowed, and 40% had some.

Libraries were prepared by immunoSEQ multiplex PCR; TCRdb keeps only in-frame clonotypes and omits some of them. The top ten hold more than 14% of the sample, which has about 35,000 clones, under 85% seen once. Material: CD4+ or CD8+ T cells sorted from blood, obtained in a trial of the OX40 agonist ivuxolimab. The chain uses TRBV19 and TRBJ2-2; tentatively, D is TRBD1 (6 bases). This TCR came from an adult with an advanced solid tumor such as melanoma, head and neck, liver or kidney cancer. DNA of the CDR3: TGTGCCGGTAGCCCCCTATGGTCCTCGGGACATTCAACCGGGGAGCTGTTTTTT. Amino acids: CAGSPLWSSGHSTGELFF. Complete variable domain (other parts from reference TRBV19 and TRBJ2-2): DGGITQSPKYLFRKEGQNVTLSCEQNLNHDAMYWYRQDPGQGLRLIYYSQIVNDFQKGDIAEGYSVSREKKESFPLTVTSAQKNPTAFYLCAGSPLWSSGHSTGELFFGEGSRLTVL.